Given below is one T cell receptor beta chain in context. The CDR3 consists of 13 residues. Germline CDR1 and CDR2: MNHNY and SVGAGI (reference sequence). Trimming removed 6 bases from V and 8 bases from J, with 16 bases in between. Time point reported: after dendritic cell vaccination, including at tumor progression/relapse. The table came from immunoSEQ multiplex PCR; TCRdb's copy has only in-frame clones and leaves some out. The sample contains more than 95,000 clones, around 87% of which appear only once. This specimen belongs to a study of glioma-infiltrating T cells after dendritic cell vaccination.

Specimen: blood, collected after dendritic cell vaccination. The sequence was collected from a human donor with glioblastoma. The chain is built from TRBV6-6 and TRBJ1-2, with D perhaps matching TRBD1 (6 bases). CDR3 region: CASRQGMSDGYTF. CDR3 DNA: TGTGCCAGCAGACAGGGAATGTCGGACGGCTACACCTTC.